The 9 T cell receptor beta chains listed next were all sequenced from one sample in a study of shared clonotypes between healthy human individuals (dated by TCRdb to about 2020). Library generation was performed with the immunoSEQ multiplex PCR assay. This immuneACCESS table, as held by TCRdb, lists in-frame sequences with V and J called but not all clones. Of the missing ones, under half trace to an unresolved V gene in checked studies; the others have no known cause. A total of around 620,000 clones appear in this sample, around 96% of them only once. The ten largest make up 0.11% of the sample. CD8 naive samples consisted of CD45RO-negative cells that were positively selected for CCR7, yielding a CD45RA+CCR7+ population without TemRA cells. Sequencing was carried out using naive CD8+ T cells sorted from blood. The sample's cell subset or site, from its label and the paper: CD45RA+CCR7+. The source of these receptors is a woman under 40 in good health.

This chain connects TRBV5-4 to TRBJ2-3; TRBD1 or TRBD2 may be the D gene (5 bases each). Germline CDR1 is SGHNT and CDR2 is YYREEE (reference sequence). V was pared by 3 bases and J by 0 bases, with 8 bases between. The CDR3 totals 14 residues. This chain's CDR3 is CASSYRDSTDTQYF. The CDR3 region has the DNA TGTGCCAGCAGCTACCGGGACAGCACAGATACGCAGTATTTT.

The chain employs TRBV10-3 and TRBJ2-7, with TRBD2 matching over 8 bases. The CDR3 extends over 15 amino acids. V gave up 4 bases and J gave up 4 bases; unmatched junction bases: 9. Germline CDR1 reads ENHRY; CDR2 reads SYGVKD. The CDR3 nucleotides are TGTGCCATCAGTGGGGGCGGGCGGGAGGAGTACGAGCAGTACTTC. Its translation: CAISGGGREEYEQYF.

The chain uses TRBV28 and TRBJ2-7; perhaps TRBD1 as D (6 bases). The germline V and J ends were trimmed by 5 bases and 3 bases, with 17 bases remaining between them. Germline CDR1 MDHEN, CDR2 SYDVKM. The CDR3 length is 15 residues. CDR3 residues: CASSRPRTAYYEQYF. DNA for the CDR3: TGTGCCAGCAGTCGGCCGAGGACAGCATACTACGAGCAGTACTTC.

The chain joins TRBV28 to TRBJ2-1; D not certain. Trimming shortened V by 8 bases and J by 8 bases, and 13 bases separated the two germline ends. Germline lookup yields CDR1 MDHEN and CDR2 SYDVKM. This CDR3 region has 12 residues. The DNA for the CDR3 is TGTGCCAGCGGAGAGGAAATAGATGAGCAGTTCTTC. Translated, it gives CASGEEIDEQFF. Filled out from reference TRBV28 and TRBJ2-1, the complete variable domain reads DVKVTQSSRYLVKRTGEKVFLECVQDMDHENMFWYRQDPGLGLRLIYFSYDVKMKEKGDIPEGYSVSREKKERFSLILESASTNQTSMYLCASGEEIDEQFFGPGTRLTVL.

CDR3 sequence (DNA): TGCGCCAGCAGCTCGTTTGGCCCGAATGGGACACCCACAGATACGCAGTATTTT. This sequence encodes CASSSFGPNGTPTDTQYF. The chain is built from TRBV5-1 and TRBJ2-3; a possible D gene is TRBD1 (6 bases). Between the trimmed V and J ends, which lost 3 bases and 2 bases, there was a span of 22 bases. The CDR3 spans 18 residues. Germline CDR1 and CDR2: SGHRS and YFSETQ.

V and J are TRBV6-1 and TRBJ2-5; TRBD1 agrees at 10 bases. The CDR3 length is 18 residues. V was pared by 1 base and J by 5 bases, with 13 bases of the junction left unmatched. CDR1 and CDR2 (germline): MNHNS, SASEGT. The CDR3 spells CASSEDPGQGIHWETQYF. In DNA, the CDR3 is TGTGCCAGCAGTGAAGACCCGGGACAGGGGATCCATTGGGAGACCCAGTACTTC.

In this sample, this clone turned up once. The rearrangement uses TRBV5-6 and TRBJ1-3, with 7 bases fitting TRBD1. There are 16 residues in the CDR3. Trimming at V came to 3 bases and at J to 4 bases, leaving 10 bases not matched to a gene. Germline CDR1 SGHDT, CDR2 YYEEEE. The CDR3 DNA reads TGTGCCAGCAGCTCGCTACAGGGGCCTGGAGGAAACACCATATATTTT. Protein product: CASSSLQGPGGNTIYF.

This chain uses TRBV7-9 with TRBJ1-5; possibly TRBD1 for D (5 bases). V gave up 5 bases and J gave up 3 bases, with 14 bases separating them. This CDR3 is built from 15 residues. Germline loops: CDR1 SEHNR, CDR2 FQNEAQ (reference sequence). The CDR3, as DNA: TGTGCCAGCAGCCGGGACGGGGGGGTCAATCAGCCCCAGCATTTT. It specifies CASSRDGGVNQPQHF. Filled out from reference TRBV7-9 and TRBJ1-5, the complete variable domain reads DTGVSQNPRHKITKRGQNVTFRCDPISEHNRLYWYRQTLGQGPEFLTYFQNEAQLEKSRLLSDRFSAERPKGSFSTLEIQRTEQGDSAMYLCASSRDGGVNQPQHFGDGTRLSIL.

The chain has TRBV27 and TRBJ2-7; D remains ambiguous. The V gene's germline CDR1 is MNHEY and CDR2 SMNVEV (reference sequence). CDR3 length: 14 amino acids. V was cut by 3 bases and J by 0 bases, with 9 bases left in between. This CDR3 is CASSFGPDSYEQYF. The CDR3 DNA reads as TGTGCCAGCAGTTTTGGTCCGGACTCCTACGAGCAGTACTTC.